Here is one T cell receptor (beta chain) with its context. Its antigen is not known. 13 Jbeta primers and 60 Vbeta primers were used for the PCR. Assay: immunoSEQ multiplex PCR; the TCRdb copy retains only in-frame clones and omits some. The table shows 150,000 to 200,000 clones, with 77% occurring only once. Looked up from germline, CDR1 is MNHNS and CDR2 is SASEGT. Unmatched junction bases numbered 6, after V lost 4 bases and J lost 3 bases. The CDR3 extends over 16 amino acids. Healthy bone marrow donors supplied every sample. The data derive from a study of cytomegalovirus exposure and HLA in healthy donors. Study-level findings and limits: Earlier analysis found most TCR beta V segments productive about 87% or about 30% of the time.

This receptor was obtained from a woman aged 30 to 39 in good health and CMV-seronegative. Sequencing used PBMCs. V and J are TRBV6-1 and TRBJ1-1, with TRBD1 identical over 12 bases. CDR3 nucleotide sequence: TGTGCCAGCAGTGCCCGGGACAGGGGGCGGTACACTGAAGCTTTCTTT. As protein: CASSARDRGRYTEAFF.